The source of this T cell receptor beta chain is a study of identical twins. As concerns this clonotype: Its specificity is not known.

TCRdb fed the 5' RACE reads into MiXCR, producing one record per CDR3 protein. The sample records about 570,000 distinct CDR3 sequences, approximately 9.6% being singletons. Study observations and caveats: Interpretation of the results relied on cross-sectional statistical analysis and not on following the same donors.

V gave up 0 bases and J gave up 0 bases, with 9 bases separating them. This CDR3 is 16 amino acids long. Germline V gene data show CDR1 as LNHNV and CDR2 as YYDKDF (reference sequence). The sample was also reused in another study, on yellow fever vaccine responses in identical twins.

This sequence originates from a woman aged 18-30 years in good health. Sequencing used PBMCs. V usage is TRBV15 and J usage is TRBJ2-4, with D hard to call. The CDR3 region is CATSREPRVAKNIQYF. CDR3 nucleotide sequence: TGTGCCACCAGCAGAGAGCCCAGAGTAGCCAAAAACATTCAGTACTTC.